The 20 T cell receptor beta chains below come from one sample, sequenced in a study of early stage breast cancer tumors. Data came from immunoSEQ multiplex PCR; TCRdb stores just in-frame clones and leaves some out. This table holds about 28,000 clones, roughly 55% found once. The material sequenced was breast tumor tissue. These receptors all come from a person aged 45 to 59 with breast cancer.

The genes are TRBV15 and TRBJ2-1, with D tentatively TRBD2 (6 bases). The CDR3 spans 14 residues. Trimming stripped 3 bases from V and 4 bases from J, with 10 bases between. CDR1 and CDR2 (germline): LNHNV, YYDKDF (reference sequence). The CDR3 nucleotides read TGTGCCACCAGCAGGGAGGGTCCGTACAATGAGCAGTTCTTC. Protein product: CATSREGPYNEQFF.

In DNA form, the CDR3 reads TGTGCCAGCAGCTTATCAGGCACGTTCGGCGAGCAGTACTTC. Translated: CASSLSGTFGEQYF. The chain recombines TRBV7-2 with TRBJ2-5; D remains ambiguous. The closer fit of TRBJ2-7 to the DNA end suggests the J call may be wrong. Germline loops: CDR1 SGHTA, CDR2 FQGNSA. The CDR3 is 14 amino acids.

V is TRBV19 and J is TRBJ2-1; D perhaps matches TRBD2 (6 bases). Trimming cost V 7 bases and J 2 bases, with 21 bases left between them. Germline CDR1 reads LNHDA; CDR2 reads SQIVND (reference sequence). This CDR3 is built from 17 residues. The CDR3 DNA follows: TGTGCCAGTAAGGAATACGCGGGGTTGGTTGCCTACAATGAGCAGTTCTTC. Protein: CASKEYAGLVAYNEQFF.

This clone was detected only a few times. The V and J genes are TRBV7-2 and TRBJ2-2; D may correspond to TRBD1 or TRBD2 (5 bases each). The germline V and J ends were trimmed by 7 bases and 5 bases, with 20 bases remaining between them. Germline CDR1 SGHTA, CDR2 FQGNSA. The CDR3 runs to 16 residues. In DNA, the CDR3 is TGTGCCAGCACAACAGGAACGGGGCTGTTGACCGGGGAGCTGTTTTTT. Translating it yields CASTTGTGLLTGELFF.

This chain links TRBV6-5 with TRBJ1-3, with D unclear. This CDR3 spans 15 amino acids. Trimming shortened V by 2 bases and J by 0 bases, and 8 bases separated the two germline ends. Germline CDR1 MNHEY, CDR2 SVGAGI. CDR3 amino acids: CASSYEGSSGNTIYF. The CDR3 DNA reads TGTGCCAGCAGTTACGAGGGTAGCTCTGGAAACACCATATATTTT.

The CDR3 sequence: CASSGAGVSNEQFF. The DNA for the CDR3 is TGCGCCAGCAGCGGGGCGGGAGTTAGCAATGAGCAGTTCTTC. V and J are TRBV5-1 and TRBJ2-1; 7 bases agree with TRBD2. CDR1 and CDR2 (germline): SGHRS, YFSETQ. The junction had 7 bases not matched to a gene; V was cut back by 4 bases and J by 6 bases. The CDR3 extends over 14 amino acids.

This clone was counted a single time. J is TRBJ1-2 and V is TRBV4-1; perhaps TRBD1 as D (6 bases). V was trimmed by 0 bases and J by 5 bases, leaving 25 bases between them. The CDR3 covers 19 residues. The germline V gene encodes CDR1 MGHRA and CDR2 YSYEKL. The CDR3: CASSQDRGGRAGAGYGYTF. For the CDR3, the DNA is TGCGCCAGCAGCCAAGATCGAGGGGGTAGGGCAGGGGCAGGGTATGGCTACACCTTC.

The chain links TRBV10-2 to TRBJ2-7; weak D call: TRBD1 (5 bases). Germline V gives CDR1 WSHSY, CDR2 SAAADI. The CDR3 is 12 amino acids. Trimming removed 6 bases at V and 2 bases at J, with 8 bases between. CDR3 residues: CASRQVTYEQYF. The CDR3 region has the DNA TGCGCCAGCAGACAGGTCACCTACGAGCAGTACTTC.

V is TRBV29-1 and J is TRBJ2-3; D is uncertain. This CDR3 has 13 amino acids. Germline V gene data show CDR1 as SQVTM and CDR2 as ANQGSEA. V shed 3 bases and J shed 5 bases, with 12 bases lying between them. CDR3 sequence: CSVDGLFKDTQYF. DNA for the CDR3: TGCAGCGTTGACGGGCTATTCAAAGATACGCAGTATTTT.

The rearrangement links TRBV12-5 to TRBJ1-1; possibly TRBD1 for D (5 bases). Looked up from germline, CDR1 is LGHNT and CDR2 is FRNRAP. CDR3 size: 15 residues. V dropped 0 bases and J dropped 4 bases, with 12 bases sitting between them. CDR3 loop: CASGLVLGGPTEAFF. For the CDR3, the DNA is TGTGCTAGTGGTTTGGTATTGGGGGGACCCACTGAAGCTTTCTTT.

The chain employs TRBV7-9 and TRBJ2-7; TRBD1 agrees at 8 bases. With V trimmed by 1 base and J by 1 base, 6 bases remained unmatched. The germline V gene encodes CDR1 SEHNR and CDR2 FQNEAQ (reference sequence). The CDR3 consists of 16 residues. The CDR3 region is CASSLGTGGVSYEQYF. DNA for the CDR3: TGTGCCAGCAGCTTAGGCACAGGGGGAGTTTCCTACGAGCAGTACTTC.

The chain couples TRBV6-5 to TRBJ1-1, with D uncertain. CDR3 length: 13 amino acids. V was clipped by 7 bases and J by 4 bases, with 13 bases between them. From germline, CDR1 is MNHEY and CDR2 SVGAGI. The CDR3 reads CASKGSSGTEAFF. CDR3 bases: TGTGCCAGCAAGGGTTCATCGGGCACTGAAGCTTTCTTT.

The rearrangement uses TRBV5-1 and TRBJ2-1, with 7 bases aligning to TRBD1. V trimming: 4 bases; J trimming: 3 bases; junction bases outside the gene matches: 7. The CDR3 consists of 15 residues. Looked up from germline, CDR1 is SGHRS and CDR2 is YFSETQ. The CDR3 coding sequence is TGCGCCAGCAGCAGCGAGGGACAGAACTACAATGAGCAGTTCTTC. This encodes CASSSEGQNYNEQFF. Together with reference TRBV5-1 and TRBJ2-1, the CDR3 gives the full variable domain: KAGVTQTPRYLIKTRGQQVTLSCSPISGHRSVSWYQQTPGQGLQFLFEYFSETQRNKGNFPGRFSGRQFSNSRSEMNVSTLELGDSALYLCASSSEGQNYNEQFFGPGTRLTVL.

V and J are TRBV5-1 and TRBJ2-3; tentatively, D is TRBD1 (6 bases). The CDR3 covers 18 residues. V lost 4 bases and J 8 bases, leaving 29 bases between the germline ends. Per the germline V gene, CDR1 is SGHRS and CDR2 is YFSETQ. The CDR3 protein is CASSGTTSGPKSGVTQYF. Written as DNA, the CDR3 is TGCGCCAGCAGCGGGACGACCTCGGGGCCGAAATCAGGGGTTACGCAGTATTTT.

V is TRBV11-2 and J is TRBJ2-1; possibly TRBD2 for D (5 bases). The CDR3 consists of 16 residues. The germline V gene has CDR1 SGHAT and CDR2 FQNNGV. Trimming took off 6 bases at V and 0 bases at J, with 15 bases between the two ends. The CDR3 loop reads CASSPLAHSSYNEQFF. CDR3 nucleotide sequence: TGTGCCAGCAGTCCTTTAGCGCATAGCTCCTACAATGAGCAGTTCTTC. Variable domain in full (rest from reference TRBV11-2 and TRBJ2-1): EAGVAQSPRYKIIEKRQSVAFWCNPISGHATLYWYQQILGQGPKLLIQFQNNGVVDDSQLPKDRFSAERLKGVDSTLKIQPAKLEDSAVYLCASSPLAHSSYNEQFFGPGTRLTVL.

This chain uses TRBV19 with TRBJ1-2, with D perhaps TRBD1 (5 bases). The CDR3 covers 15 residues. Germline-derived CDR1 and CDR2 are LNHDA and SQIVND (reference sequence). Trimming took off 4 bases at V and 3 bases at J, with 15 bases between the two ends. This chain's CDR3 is CASSTQAGPHYGYTF. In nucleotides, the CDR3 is TGTGCCAGTAGTACCCAAGCAGGGCCCCACTATGGCTACACCTTC.

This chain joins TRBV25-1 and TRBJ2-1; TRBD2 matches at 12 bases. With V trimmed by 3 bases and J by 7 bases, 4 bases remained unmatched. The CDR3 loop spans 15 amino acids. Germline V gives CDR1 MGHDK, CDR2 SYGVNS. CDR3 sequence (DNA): TGTGCCAGCAGTGACTCTAGCGGGAGGGCGAATGAGCAGTTCTTC. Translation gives CASSDSSGRANEQFF.

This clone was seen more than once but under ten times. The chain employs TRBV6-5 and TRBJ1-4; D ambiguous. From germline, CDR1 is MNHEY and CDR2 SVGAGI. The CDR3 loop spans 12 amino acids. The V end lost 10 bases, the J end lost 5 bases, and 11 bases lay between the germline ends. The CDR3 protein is CATGRMNEKLFF. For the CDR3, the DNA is TGTGCCACCGGGAGGATGAATGAAAAACTGTTTTTT.

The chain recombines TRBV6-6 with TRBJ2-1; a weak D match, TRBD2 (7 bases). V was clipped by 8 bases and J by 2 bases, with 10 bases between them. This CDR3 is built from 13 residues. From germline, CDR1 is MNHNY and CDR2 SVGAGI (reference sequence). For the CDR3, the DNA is TGTGCCAGCGCGCGGGGGCCCTACAATGAGCAGTTCTTC. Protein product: CASARGPYNEQFF.

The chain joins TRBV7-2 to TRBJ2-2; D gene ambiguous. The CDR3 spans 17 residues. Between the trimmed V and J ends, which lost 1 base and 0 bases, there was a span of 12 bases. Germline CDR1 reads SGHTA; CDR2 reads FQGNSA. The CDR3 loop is CASSLVVSAANTGELFF. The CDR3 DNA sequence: TGTGCCAGCAGCTTAGTCGTGTCGGCAGCGAACACCGGGGAGCTGTTTTTT.